Here is one TCR beta chain with its context. Every TCR cDNA molecule carried a tag that served as a unique molecular identifier. Using its own MiXCR run on the 5' RACE reads, TCRdb lists one record per CDR3 protein. The profile covers about 45,000 distinct CDR3 sequences, with roughly 15% appearing a single time and around three fifths taken by the ten largest. This sample was included in a study of spatial heterogeneity in lung cancer. The CDR3 covers 12 residues. CDR1 is MGHRA and CDR2 is YSYEKL in the germline V gene. V dropped 5 bases and J dropped 2 bases, with 7 bases sitting between them. Time point: sample taken at primary tumor resection.

The TCR comes from a male donor with early-stage non-small cell lung cancer. The input for sequencing was PBMCs, taken at surgery. The chain employs TRBV4-1 and TRBJ2-7; D is possibly TRBD2 (6 bases). CDR3 loop: CASSSGAYEQYF. The CDR3 nucleotides read TGCGCCAGCAGCTCGGGGGCCTACGAGCAGTACTTC.